Shown below are 25 T cell receptor beta chains from a single sample sequenced in a study of response to subunit inactivated influenza vaccine. From the RT-PCR reads, TCRdb called clonotypes with MiXCR, one entry per CDR3 protein. The table lists around 570,000 distinct CDR3 sequences, roughly 12% of them singletons. In addition, the sample was reused for a study of T cells expressing NK-cell markers. That source reports: Making the TCR beta cDNA relied on 5'RACE template switching with UMIs.

The input for sequencing was PBMCs from blood, taken on the day of vaccination. These receptors were collected from a man aged 50 to 59 who received an inactivated influenza vaccine.

This clonotype has at least ten counts. This rearrangement joins TRBV7-3 to TRBJ2-3; D unresolved. The V gene lost 4 bases and the J gene lost 4 bases, with 6 bases spanning the gap. The CDR3 is 12 amino acids. Per germline, CDR1 SGHTA and CDR2 FQGTGA. CDR3 sequence: CASSSGPDTQYF. The DNA of the CDR3 is TGTGCCAGCAGCTCCGGACCAGATACGCAGTATTTT.

Comment on this clonotype: Possible read error: a much larger clone is one base away. The chain is built from TRBV9 and TRBJ2-7, with 9 bases matching TRBD1. Germline lookup yields CDR1 SGDLS and CDR2 YYNGEE. The CDR3 is made up of 14 amino acids. The CDR3, as DNA: TGTGCCAGCAGCCCTAGACAGGGGGACTACGAGCAGCACTTC. This gives the protein CASSPRQGDYEQHF.

On this clonotype: Since the CDR3 does not end with the conserved phenylalanine or tryptophan, this likely comes from a read error. V is TRBV6-1 and J is TRBJ1-1; D is unresolved. Germline V lookup: CDR1 MNHNS, CDR2 SASEGT. This CDR3 contains 14 residues. V was cut by 6 bases and J by 1 base, with 12 bases left in between. The CDR3 nucleotides read TGTGCCAGCAGCCGATCAACAGCGAACACTGAAGCTTTCCTT. This translates into CASSRSTANTEAFL.

The sample holds many counts of this clonotype. The chain recombines TRBV5-1 with TRBJ2-3; D is perhaps TRBD1 or TRBD2 (5 bases each). From germline, CDR1 is SGHRS and CDR2 YFSETQ. CDR3 length: 16 amino acids. Trimming stripped 3 bases from V and 1 base from J, with 15 bases between. The CDR3 DNA reads as TGCGCCAGCAGCTATGGGGGTTCTGGGGGCACAGATACGCAGTATTTT. It is translated as CASSYGGSGGTDTQYF.

CDR3: CAWSLGHLIYNEQFF. DNA of the CDR3: TGTGCCTGGAGTCTGGGACACCTAATATACAATGAGCAGTTCTTC. The chain recombines TRBV30 with TRBJ2-1; D may be TRBD1 (6 bases). CDR1 GTSNPN and CDR2 SVGIG come from the germline V gene (reference sequence). Trimming shortened V by 2 bases and J by 4 bases, and 15 bases separated the two germline ends. The CDR3 length is 15 residues.

In regard to this clonotype: Since the CDR3 does not end with the conserved phenylalanine or tryptophan, this likely comes from a read error. DNA of the CDR3: TGCAGTGGCCGGGACATCACCTCTACCTCCTACGAGCAGTACATC. Translating it yields CSGRDITSTSYEQYI. The chain joins TRBV20-1 to TRBJ2-7; the D gene is possibly TRBD1 (6 bases). Germline V gene sequence: CDR1 DFQATT, CDR2 SNEGSKA (reference sequence). V was cut by 7 bases and J by 0 bases, with 19 bases left in between. The CDR3 length is 15 residues.

This clonotype was counted a few times. This chain connects TRBV20-1 to TRBJ2-1; maybe TRBD2 (5 bases). The V end lost 2 bases, the J end lost 0 bases, and 8 bases lay between the germline ends. This CDR3 contains 14 residues. Germline CDR1 reads DFQATT; CDR2 reads SNEGSKA (reference sequence). CDR3 amino acids: CSARMRASYNEQFF. The CDR3 DNA reads TGCAGTGCTAGAATGCGGGCCTCCTACAATGAGCAGTTCTTC.

The V call is TRBV7-9, the J call TRBJ1-2; TRBD1 is a possible D gene (5 bases). The V and J ends lost 3 bases and 6 bases respectively, with 17 bases between them. The CDR3 is 15 residues long. Looked up from germline, CDR1 is SEHNR and CDR2 is FQNEAQ (reference sequence). Here the CDR3 reads CASSFVGRQPDGYTF. The CDR3 bases are TGTGCCAGCAGCTTCGTGGGTCGACAGCCTGATGGCTACACCTTC. Using reference TRBV7-9 and TRBJ1-2 for the parts outside the CDR3, the full variable domain is DTGVSQNPRHKITKRGQNVTFRCDPISEHNRLYWYRQTLGQGPEFLTYFQNEAQLEKSRLLSDRFSAERPKGSFSTLEIQRTEQGDSAMYLCASSFVGRQPDGYTFGSGTRLTVV.

The chain couples TRBV19 to TRBJ2-3, with unresolved D. CDR1 and CDR2 (germline): LNHDA, SQIVND (reference sequence). Trimming removed 2 bases from V and 6 bases from J, with 9 bases in between. This CDR3 contains 13 residues. CDR3 sequence: CASSIKGADTQYF. The CDR3 DNA reads TGTGCCAGTAGTATAAAAGGTGCGGATACGCAGTATTTT.

This clonotype occurred a few times. This chain uses TRBV20-1 with TRBJ2-7, with D perhaps matching TRBD1 (7 bases). Germline V CDR1 and CDR2: DFQATT, SNEGSKA (reference sequence). The CDR3 totals 12 residues. V dropped 6 bases and J dropped 5 bases, with 14 bases sitting between them. This CDR3 reads CSADDREDEQYF. The CDR3 DNA is TGCAGTGCAGATGACAGGGAGGACGAGCAGTACTTC.

This clonotype was detected ten times or more. J is TRBJ1-6 and V is TRBV7-9, with D maybe TRBD1 (5 bases). CDR3 size: 15 residues. Trimming took 3 bases from V and 10 from J, leaving 16 bases between them. Germline V lookup: CDR1 SEHNR, CDR2 FQNEAQ (reference sequence). The CDR3 is CASSLDKYSRSPLHF. CDR3 DNA: TGTGCCAGCAGCTTGGACAAGTATTCCCGGTCACCCCTCCACTTT.

Written as DNA, the CDR3 is TGTGCCAGCAGCCTCTTAGCGGGGGGGCAATACAATGAGCAGTTCTTC. Encoded protein: CASSLLAGGQYNEQFF. The chain has TRBV28 and TRBJ2-1; 11 nucleotides match TRBD2. Germline CDR1 and CDR2: MDHEN and SYDVKM. Unmatched junction bases numbered 8, after V lost 6 bases and J lost 4 bases. CDR3 length: 16 residues.

This clonotype was observed a handful of times. The chain employs TRBV20-1 and TRBJ1-1; D is possibly TRBD1 (5 bases). V lost 3 bases, J lost 0 bases, and 11 bases lay in between. This CDR3 has 14 amino acids. Looked up from germline, CDR1 is DFQATT and CDR2 is SNEGSKA (reference sequence). CDR3 bases: TGCAGTGCTAGCGAGGGGCCACTGAACACTGAAGCTTTCTTT. Residues: CSASEGPLNTEAFF.

The chain couples TRBV15 to TRBJ1-3; 10 nucleotides line up with TRBD1. This CDR3 comprises 19 residues. Germline trimming cut 1 base from V and 4 bases from J; bases unmatched to any gene: 13. Germline V CDR1 and CDR2: LNHNV, YYDKDF (reference sequence). The CDR3 region is CATSRALIRQGAAGNTIYF. The CDR3 DNA sequence: TGTGCCACCAGCAGAGCCCTTATCCGACAGGGGGCGGCCGGAAACACCATATATTTT.

The rearrangement uses TRBV7-2 and TRBJ2-7; no reliable D call. V lost 1 base and J lost 3, with 13 bases in between. CDR1 and CDR2 (germline): SGHTA, FQGNSA. The CDR3 has 15 amino acids. The CDR3 loop reads CASSLETRAFYEQYF. In nucleotides, the CDR3 is TGTGCCAGCAGCTTAGAAACCCGGGCCTTCTACGAGCAGTACTTC.

The V and J genes are TRBV7-9 and TRBJ2-1, with no clear D. Germline V gene lookup returns CDR1 SEHNR and CDR2 FQNEAQ (reference sequence). V was trimmed by 1 base and J by 10 bases, leaving 8 bases between them. The CDR3 extends over 12 amino acids. CDR3 coding DNA: TGTGCCAGCAGCTTAGTCTCGCAGGAGCAGTTCTTC. Its protein is CASSLVSQEQFF.

The chain combines TRBV5-1 with TRBJ2-6; 11 nucleotides align to TRBD1. The trim removed 0 bases at V and 1 base at J, leaving 9 bases unmatched. This CDR3 comprises 20 residues. Germline-derived CDR1 and CDR2 are SGHRS and YFSETQ. In DNA, the CDR3 is TGCGCCAGCAGCTTGGTGGGGACAGGGGGGAGTCCTTCTGGGGCCAACGTCCTGACTTTC. This gives the protein CASSLVGTGGSPSGANVLTF.

J is TRBJ2-2 and V is TRBV9; no firm D call. Germline CDR1 and CDR2: SGDLS and YYNGEE. The V and J ends lost 2 bases and 1 base respectively, with 9 bases between them. The CDR3 is 15 amino acids. The chain's CDR3 is CASSVSNWNTGELFF. CDR3 in DNA: TGTGCCAGCAGCGTTTCCAACTGGAACACCGGGGAGCTGTTTTTT. Full variable domain (outside the CDR3, taken from reference TRBV9 and TRBJ2-2): DSGVTQTPKHLITATGQRVTLRCSPRSGDLSVYWYQQSLDQGLQFLIQYYNGEERAKGNILERFSAQQFPDLHSELNLSSLELGDSALYFCASSVSNWNTGELFFGEGSRLTVL.

This clonotype has only a few counts. The V call is TRBV5-1, the J call TRBJ2-1; tentative D call: TRBD1 (5 bases). The V end lost 0 bases, the J end lost 2 bases, and 12 bases lay between the germline ends. The CDR3 is 16 residues long. Germline V gives CDR1 SGHRS, CDR2 YFSETQ. This chain's CDR3 is CASSLGHRTAYNEQFF. CDR3 in DNA: TGCGCCAGCAGCTTGGGACACAGGACCGCCTACAATGAGCAGTTCTTC.

This clonotype came up a few times. V and J are TRBV5-1 and TRBJ2-6; 7 bases align to TRBD1. Per germline, CDR1 SGHRS and CDR2 YFSETQ. The CDR3 sequence is 17 residues long. Losses at the gene ends were 2 bases for V and 0 bases for J; bases not matched to a gene: 5. The DNA of the CDR3 is TGCGCCAGCAGCTTCGGGACAGAGAACTCTGGGGCCAACGTCCTGACTTTC. Its protein product is CASSFGTENSGANVLTF. The complete variable domain, with remaining parts taken from reference TRBV5-1 and TRBJ2-6, reads KAGVTQTPRYLIKTRGQQVTLSCSPISGHRSVSWYQQTPGQGLQFLFEYFSETQRNKGNFPGRFSGRQFSNSRSEMNVSTLELGDSALYLCASSFGTENSGANVLTFGAGSRLTVL.

The sample holds a few counts of this clonotype. The genes are TRBV9 and TRBJ2-1, with 10 bases matching TRBD2. The CDR3 spans 15 residues. J gave up 9 bases and V 5 bases, and 11 bases lay outside the gene matches. Germline lookup yields CDR1 SGDLS and CDR2 YYNGEE. The CDR3 DNA reads as TGTGCCAGCAGTTCTAGCGGGAGAACGTCGGGTGAGCAGTTCTTC. It encodes CASSSSGRTSGEQFF.

The rearrangement joins TRBV20-1 to TRBJ2-7; D perhaps matches TRBD1 (5 bases). CDR1 and CDR2 (germline): DFQATT, SNEGSKA (reference sequence). The CDR3 has 12 residues. V dropped 6 bases and J dropped 5 bases, with 14 bases sitting between them. The CDR3 loop reads CSAGRTYHEQYF. The CDR3 nucleotides read TGCAGTGCGGGGCGTACGTACCACGAGCAGTACTTC.

J is TRBJ2-5 and V is TRBV7-6, with D unclear. CDR3 length equals 14 residues. The germline CDR1 and CDR2 sequences are SGHVS and FNYEAQ. Trimming cost V 1 base and J 5 bases, with 11 bases left between them. CDR3 amino acids: CASSLEVRSETQYF. The CDR3 region has the DNA TGTGCCAGCAGCTTAGAAGTCAGGTCGGAGACCCAGTACTTC.

The chain is built from TRBV14 and TRBJ2-1; TRBD2 aligns across 9 bases. CDR1 SGHDN and CDR2 FVKESK come from the germline V gene. V gave up 10 bases and J gave up 4 bases; unmatched junction bases: 5. The CDR3 is made up of 13 amino acids. The CDR3 DNA reads TGTGCCACGAGTAGCGGGAGTTACAATGAGCAGTTCTTC. It encodes CATSSGSYNEQFF. The variable domain in full, completed from reference TRBV14 and TRBJ2-1, reads EAGVTQFPSHSVIEKGQTVTLRCDPISGHDNLYWYRRVMGKEIKFLLHFVKESKQDESGMPNNRFLAERTGGTYSTLKVQPAELEDSGVYFCATSSGSYNEQFFGPGTRLTVL.

This chain joins TRBV20-1 and TRBJ2-2; 9 positions match TRBD2. The V gene end was trimmed by 6 bases and the J gene end by 4 bases; junction bases not matched to a gene: 6. CDR3 length: 14 residues. Germline V CDR1 and CDR2: DFQATT, SNEGSKA (reference sequence). The DNA for the CDR3 is TGCAGTGCCCGTAGCGGGAGTGGCACCGGGGAGCTGTTTTTT. Protein product: CSARSGSGTGELFF.